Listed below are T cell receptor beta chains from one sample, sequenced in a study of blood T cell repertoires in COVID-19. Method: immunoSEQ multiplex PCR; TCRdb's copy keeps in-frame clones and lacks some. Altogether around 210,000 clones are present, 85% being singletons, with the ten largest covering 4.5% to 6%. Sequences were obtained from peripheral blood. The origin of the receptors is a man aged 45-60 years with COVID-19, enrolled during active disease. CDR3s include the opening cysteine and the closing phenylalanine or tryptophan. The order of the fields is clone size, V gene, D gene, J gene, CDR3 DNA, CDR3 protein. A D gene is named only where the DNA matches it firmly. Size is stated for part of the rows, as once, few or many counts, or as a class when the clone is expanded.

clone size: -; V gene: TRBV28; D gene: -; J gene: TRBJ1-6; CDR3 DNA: TGTGCCAGCAGTTATGGGCAAGCACCCCTCAACCTCCACTTT; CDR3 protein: CASSYGQAPLNLHF
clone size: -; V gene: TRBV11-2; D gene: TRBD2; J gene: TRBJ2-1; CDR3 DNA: TGTGCCAGCAGCCTCCGGGGGACTAGCGGTTACAATGAGCAGTTCTTC; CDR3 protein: CASSLRGTSGYNEQFF
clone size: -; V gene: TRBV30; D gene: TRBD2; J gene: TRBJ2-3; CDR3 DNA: TGTGCCTGGGCTCTTAGCGGGGGGGCAAGGAATACGCAGTATTTT; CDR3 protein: CAWALSGGARNTQYF
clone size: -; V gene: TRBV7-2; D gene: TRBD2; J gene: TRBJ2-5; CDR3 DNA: TGTGCCAGCAGCTTAGCCACCGGGGGGGGGCAAGAGACCCAGTACTTC; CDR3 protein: CASSLATGGGQETQYF
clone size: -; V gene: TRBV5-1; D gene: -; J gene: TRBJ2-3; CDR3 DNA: TGCGCCAGCAGCCCGCAGACTAGGGGCACAGATACGCAGTATTTT; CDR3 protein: CASSPQTRGTDTQYF
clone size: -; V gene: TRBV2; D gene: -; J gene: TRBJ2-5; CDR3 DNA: TGTGCCAGCAGGGCCCCAACCGTGGAGACCCAGTACTTC; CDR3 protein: CASRAPTVETQYF
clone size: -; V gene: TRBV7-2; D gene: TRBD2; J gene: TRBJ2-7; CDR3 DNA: TGTGCCAGCAGTCAAAAAGGGACTAGCGGGGGCTACGAGCAGTACTTC; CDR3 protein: CASSQKGTSGGYEQYF
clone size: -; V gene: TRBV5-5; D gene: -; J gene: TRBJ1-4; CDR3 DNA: TGTGCCAGCAGCTATCCTCAGGGAAGGCTGTTTTTT; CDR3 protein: CASSYPQGRLFF
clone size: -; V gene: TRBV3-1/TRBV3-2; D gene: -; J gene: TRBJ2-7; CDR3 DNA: TGTGCCAGCAGCCAAGGAATCGGGGGACGCTACGAGCAGTACTTC; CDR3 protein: CASSQGIGGRYEQYF
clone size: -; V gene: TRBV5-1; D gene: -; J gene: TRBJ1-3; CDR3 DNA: TGCGCCAGCAACCCCGGGGAGAGCTCTGGAAACACCATATATTTT; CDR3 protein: CASNPGESSGNTIYF
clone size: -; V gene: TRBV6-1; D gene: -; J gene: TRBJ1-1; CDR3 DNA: TGTGCCAGCAGTGAGAGGGTGTGGAACACTGAAGCTTTCTTT; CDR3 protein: CASSERVWNTEAFF
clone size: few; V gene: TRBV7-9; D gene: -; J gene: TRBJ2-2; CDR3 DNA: TGTGCCAGCAGCTTAGTCGTGAGGACCGGGGAGCTGTTTTTT; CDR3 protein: CASSLVVRTGELFF
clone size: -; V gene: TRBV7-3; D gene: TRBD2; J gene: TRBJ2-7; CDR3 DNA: TGTGCCAGCAGCCCACTCTCGGGGGGGGTAAACGAGCAGTACTTC; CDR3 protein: CASSPLSGGVNEQYF
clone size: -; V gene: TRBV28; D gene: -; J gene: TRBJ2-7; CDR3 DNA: TGTGCCACCTCGACAGCCTACGAGCAGTACTTC; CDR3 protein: CATSTAYEQYF
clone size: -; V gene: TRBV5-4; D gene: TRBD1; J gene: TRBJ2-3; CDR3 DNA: TGTGCCAGCAGCCCGGACAGGGGGCGGACAGATACGCAGTATTTT; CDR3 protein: CASSPDRGRTDTQYF